These T cell receptor beta chains were read from a single sample in a study of blood T cell repertoires in COVID-19. Sequencing was performed with immunoSEQ multiplex PCR; in TCRdb, only in-frame clones are kept and a portion is missing. The sample yields tens of thousands of clones, about 75% seen once. The sequenced material came from peripheral blood. The receptors shown here come from a man in his forties or fifties with active or convalescent COVID-19. Both conserved end residues are part of each CDR3. A D gene is named only where the DNA matches it firmly. Rows give clone size only sometimes, using once, few, many, or a class for an expanded clone.

many TRBJ2-7 TRBD1 TRBV11-2 TGTGCCAGCAGCTCGGAGAGGGGGCGATACGAGCAGTACTTC CASSSERGRYEQYF
- TRBJ1-6 TRBD1 TRBV5-6 TGTGCCAGCAGCAGGACAGGGAATTCACCCCTCCACTTT CASSRTGNSPLHF
once TRBJ2-5 - TRBV7-6 TGTGCCAGCAGCTTTCGCAGAGGGTCGGTGGGAGAGACCCAGTACTTC CASSFRRGSVGETQYF
- TRBJ2-7 - TRBV18 TGTGCCAGCTCACCGGGTGAGGGTGGGCAGTACTTC CASSPGEGGQYF
- TRBJ2-7 - TRBV5-1 TGCGCCAGCAGCGCGACCTCGACACCTACCTACGAGCAGTACTTC CASSATSTPTYEQYF
- TRBJ2-7 TRBD2 TRBV7-3 TGTGCCAGCAGCTTAGCGGCGGGAGTAGTAGGCGAGCAGTACTTC CASSLAAGVVGEQYF
- TRBJ1-4 - TRBV7-8 TGTGCCAGCAGCTTGTCAAACCAGGAAAAACTGTTTTTT CASSLSNQEKLFF
- TRBJ2-3 - TRBV5-4 TGTGCCAGCAGCGTTGGAGCCAGGGTAACAGATACGCAGTATTTT CASSVGARVTDTQYF
- TRBJ2-7 - TRBV10-3 TGTGCCATCAGCCCGCTACAGGGTTCCCATTTATTCGAGCAGTACTTC CAISPLQGSHLFEQYF
- TRBJ2-3 - TRBV3-1/TRBV3-2 TGTGCCAGCAGCAAGACTCCGGCGGGTACGCAGTATTTT CASSKTPAGTQYF
- TRBJ2-5 TRBD2 TRBV12-5 TGTGCTAGTGGTTTGGTACGGGATAGGGTTGCGGGAGTCGGAGAGACCCAGTACTTC CASGLVRDRVAGVGETQYF
- TRBJ1-4 - TRBV13 TGTGCCAGCAGCTTAACGTCCGGGGGAGGTGAAAAACTGTTTTTT CASSLTSGGGEKLFF
few TRBJ1-4 - TRBV4-2 TGTGCCAGCAGCCTCCAACTCGGAAAACAGGGAGCAACTAATGAAAAACTGTTTTTT CASSLQLGKQGATNEKLFF
once TRBJ2-3 TRBD2 TRBV2 TGTGCCAGCAGTTATTTAGCGGGAGGGACAGATACGCAGTATTTT CASSYLAGGTDTQYF
- TRBJ1-2 TRBD1 TRBV7-3 TGTGCCAGCAGCTCCTACCAAGGGGGCGGAGGCTACACCTTC CASSSYQGGGGYTF
- TRBJ2-3 - TRBV30 TGTGCCTGGAAGATAGATCCAGATACGCAGTATTTT CAWKIDPDTQYF
- TRBJ2-5 - TRBV6-5 TGTGCCAGCAGCCAGACAGAACAAGAGACCCAGTACTTC CASSQTEQETQYF
few TRBJ1-6 - TRBV7-2 TGTGCCAGCAGCTTAGTAGGGGCGAATTCACCCCTCCACTTT CASSLVGANSPLHF
- TRBJ2-3 - TRBV5-5 TGTGCCAGCAGCTCCCGGGGGGAACAGGGAACAGATACGCAGTATTTT CASSSRGEQGTDTQYF
- TRBJ1-1 TRBD1 TRBV4-1 TGCGCCAGCAGCCAGGGGGACAGGGGGGTTACTGAAGCTTTCTTT CASSQGDRGVTEAFF
- TRBJ2-2 TRBD2 TRBV6-5 TGTGCCAGCAGTTTTGGGACTAGGGCCGGGGAGCTGTTTTTT CASSFGTRAGELFF
- TRBJ1-1 - TRBV29-1 TGCAGCGTTGAGGAGGGAGGGGACACTGAAGCTTTCTTT CSVEEGGDTEAFF
few TRBJ2-1 TRBD2 TRBV7-6 TGTGCCAGCAGCAGAGCTAGCGGGATCTACAATGAGCAGTTCTTC CASSRASGIYNEQFF
- TRBJ2-7 TRBD1 TRBV5-1 TGCGCCAGCAGCTTGGGGACAGGGGGCGGCTACGAGCAGTACTTC CASSLGTGGGYEQYF
- TRBJ1-2 - TRBV27 TGTGCCAGCAGGGGCTGGGATGGCTACACCTTC CASRGWDGYTF
- TRBJ1-5 - TRBV19 TGTGCCAGTAGTATAGAGAGGGGGAAGGTTCAGCCCCAGCATTTT CASSIERGKVQPQHF
- TRBJ1-2 TRBD1 TRBV5-1 TGCGCCAGCAGCCTAATGACAGGGGTAGGTGGCTACACCTTC CASSLMTGVGGYTF
- TRBJ2-5 TRBD2 TRBV5-1 TGCGCCAGCAGAAGGGCGGGAGGCCCCCAAGAGACCCAGTACTTC CASRRAGGPQETQYF
- TRBJ2-7 TRBD1 TRBV19 TGTGCCACCAGAGTCGACAGGGTAAGCTCCTACGAGCAGTACTTC CATRVDRVSSYEQYF
- TRBJ2-5 TRBD2 TRBV18 TGTGCCAGCTCACCACTTAGCGGGAGTGTACAAGAGACCCAGTACTTC CASSPLSGSVQETQYF
once TRBJ2-2 TRBD1 TRBV5-1 TGCGCCAGCAGCTTGGACAGGGGGGACACCGGGGAGCTGTTTTTT CASSLDRGDTGELFF
once TRBJ1-2 - TRBV30 TGTGCCTGGAACGGGGGGATCCTCTTCTATGGCTACACCTTC CAWNGGILFYGYTF
- TRBJ1-1 - TRBV9 TGTGCCAGCAGCCTGACTATGAACACTGAAGCTTTCTTT CASSLTMNTEAFF
- TRBJ1-1 - TRBV5-4 TGTGCCAGCAGCTCGACCATAACTATTACTGAAGCTTTCTTT CASSSTITITEAFF
- TRBJ1-5 TRBD1 TRBV19 TGTGCCAGTCGGACAGGTGTCAATCAGCCCCAGCATTTT CASRTGVNQPQHF
- TRBJ2-1 TRBD2 TRBV9 TGTGCCAGCAGCGTAACCGGGACTAGCTACAATGAGCAGTTCTTC CASSVTGTSYNEQFF
- TRBJ2-5 - TRBV6-5 TGTGCCAGCAGCCCCGAGGAGACCCAGTACTTC CASSPEETQYF
- TRBJ2-5 TRBD2 TRBV27 TGTGCCAGCAGTCGGACGGTCGGGGGGGCGGGGGAGACCCAGTACTTC CASSRTVGGAGETQYF
- TRBJ1-1 - TRBV5-1 TGCGCCAGCAGCCCCGAACCGGGTCGTGCTGAAGCTTTCTTT CASSPEPGRAEAFF
few TRBJ2-2 - TRBV27 TGTGCCAGCAGTGGGCGGAGGACAGCCGGGGAGCTGTTTTTT CASSGRRTAGELFF
- TRBJ2-5 - TRBV18 TGTGCCAGCTCAAGCCGGGGAGAGACCCAGTACTTC CASSSRGETQYF
- TRBJ1-5 - TRBV18 TGTGCCAGCTCACCAGGAGACAGGACCAATCAGCCCCAGCATTTT CASSPGDRTNQPQHF
- TRBJ2-3 - TRBV5-6 TGTGCCAGCAGCTTGGACGCGGGGAGAGGAGATACGCAGTATTTT CASSLDAGRGDTQYF
- TRBJ1-6 - TRBV5-5 TGTGCCAGCAGCTTGAGACGGCAGGATAATTCACCCCTCCACTTT CASSLRRQDNSPLHF
- TRBJ2-3 - TRBV28 TGTGCCACAAGGGGGGGACAGGCGAGCACAGATACGCAGTATTTT CATRGGQASTDTQYF